This T cell receptor beta chain was observed in a study of human T cells and chemical hapten exposure. This clonotype was observed many times. CDR1 is LGHDT, CDR2 YNNKEL, per germline (reference sequence). This CDR3 region has 13 residues. V was cut by 4 bases and J by 5 bases, with 9 bases left in between. The sample's time point: pre-sensitization, week 0. Treatment reported: therapeutic diphenylcyclopropenone sensitization with weekly scalp DPC. TCRdb itself ran the RACE reads through MiXCR, one entry per CDR3 protein. The table includes roughly 64,000 distinct CDR3 sequences, approximately 11% detected once.

The specimen comprised whole blood, sampled in connection with sensitization to the hapten diphenylcyclopropenone (DPC). The chain carries TRBV3-1 and TRBJ2-1, with TRBD1 as a possible D gene (5 bases). The sequence derives from a woman between 40 and 50 years old with alopecia areata. Some clones in this sample may be carry-over from other donors' samples. The CDR3 region has the DNA TGTGCCAGCAGCCGGACAACCAACAATGAGCAGTTCTTC. Amino acid sequence: CASSRTTNNEQFF.